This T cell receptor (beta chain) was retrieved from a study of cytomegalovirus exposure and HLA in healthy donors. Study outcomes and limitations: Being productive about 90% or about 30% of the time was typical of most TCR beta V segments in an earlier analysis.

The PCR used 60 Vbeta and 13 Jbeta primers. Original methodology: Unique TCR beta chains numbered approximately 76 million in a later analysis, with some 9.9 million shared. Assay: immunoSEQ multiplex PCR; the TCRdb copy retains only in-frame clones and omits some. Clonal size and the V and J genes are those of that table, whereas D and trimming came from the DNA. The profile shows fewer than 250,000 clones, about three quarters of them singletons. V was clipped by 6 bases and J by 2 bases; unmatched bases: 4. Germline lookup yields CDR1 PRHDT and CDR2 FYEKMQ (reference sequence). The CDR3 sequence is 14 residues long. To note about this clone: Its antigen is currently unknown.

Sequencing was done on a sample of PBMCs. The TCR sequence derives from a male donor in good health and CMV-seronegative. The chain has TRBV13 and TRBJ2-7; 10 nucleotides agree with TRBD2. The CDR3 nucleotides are TGTGCCAGCAGGACTAGCGGGTCGACCTACGAGCAGTACTTC. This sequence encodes CASRTSGSTYEQYF.